This T cell receptor beta chain was observed in a study of T-cell memory formation after mild COVID-19. Concerning this clonotype: As yet, its antigen is unknown.

TCRdb fed the 5' RACE reads into MiXCR, producing one record per CDR3 protein. Found here are 150,000 to 200,000 distinct CDR3 sequences, roughly 12% of them singletons; the top ten hold more than 3.5%. Points from the study as a whole: Clones shrinking from day 15 to 85 showed even CD4/CD8 mixes; later expanders tilted CD4+. The authors did not confirm SARS-CoV-2 specificity of second-wave clones peaking day 37. Chiefly within CM and EM were the contracting CD4+ clones; CD8+ ones were within EMRA. Within pre-infection memory, some responding clones were found, suggesting cross-reactive memory joined.

The germline V gene encodes CDR1 MNHEY and CDR2 SVGAGI. The V and J ends lost 5 bases and 2 bases respectively, with 19 bases between them. The CDR3 spans 16 residues. The source material was PBMCs or a T cell subset sorted from them (not recorded which). The receptor was derived from a man in his late teens or twenties who had mild COVID-19 (a few samples of this study predate the infection). Cell type and time point are not known. This sequence joins TRBV6-5 and TRBJ2-7; the D gene is possibly TRBD1 (6 bases). CDR3 region: CASSTPPRGQTYEQYF. The CDR3 DNA is TGTGCCAGCAGTACACCCCCCAGGGGTCAGACCTACGAGCAGTACTTC.